This T cell receptor beta chain was sequenced during a study of blood T cell repertoires in COVID-19. Trimming removed 6 bases at V and 3 bases at J, with 11 bases between. Germline V lookup: CDR1 MNHEY, CDR2 SVGAGI. The CDR3 totals 13 residues. This clone occurred a few times. Measured with immunoSEQ multiplex PCR; TCRdb has only the in-frame clones, and not every one. The table shows 90,000 to 100,000 clones, with more than 65% occurring only once. What was sequenced was peripheral blood. This sequence joins TRBV6-5 and TRBJ1-2, with no clear D. This receptor was obtained from a man between 60 and 75 years old with acute or convalescent COVID-19. The CDR3 coding sequence is TGTGCCAGCAGAGAGACATCGTACTATGGCTACACCTTC. This sequence encodes CASRETSYYGYTF.